This is a list of T cell receptor beta chains from one sample in a study of PD-1 blockade in classical Hodgkin lymphoma. Sequenced by immunoSEQ multiplex PCR; TCRdb stores in-frame clones only, minus some. The sample holds some 90,000 clones, around four fifths seen once. The input for sequencing was peripheral blood mononuclear cells (PBMCs), taken before the fourth cycle of nivolumab. These receptors were obtained from a human donor with classical Hodgkin lymphoma. CDR3s include the opening cysteine and the closing phenylalanine or tryptophan. Fields, in order: clone size, V gene, CDR3 protein. Size tells how often a clone was seen (once, few, many) or the class of an expanded clone, and some rows leave it out.

clone_size: NA
v_call: TRBV6-5
cdr3_aa: CASSRDRTPYGYTF

clone_size: few
v_call: TRBV4-2
cdr3_aa: CASSQGLAGADTQYF

clone_size: NA
v_call: TRBV6-5
cdr3_aa: CASSYSWDGSNEQFF

clone_size: NA
v_call: TRBV25-1
cdr3_aa: CASSLTSGEGGEQYF

clone_size: NA
v_call: TRBV4-1
cdr3_aa: CASSHDAGQGRARSGNTIYF

clone_size: NA
v_call: TRBV5-4
cdr3_aa: CASSSDRSLMNTEAFF

clone_size: NA
v_call: TRBV2
cdr3_aa: CASSVGGSQISYNEQFF

clone_size: NA
v_call: TRBV5-1
cdr3_aa: CASSPTGTSGTSTDTQYF

clone_size: few
v_call: TRBV5-1
cdr3_aa: CASSAGGRSGTGTQYF

clone_size: NA
v_call: TRBV10-3
cdr3_aa: CAISGAPRPDEQYF

clone_size: few
v_call: TRBV29-1
cdr3_aa: CSVEQGSNQPQHF

clone_size: NA
v_call: TRBV19
cdr3_aa: CASSIRDRGAEQYF

clone_size: NA
v_call: TRBV7-9
cdr3_aa: CASRRIQGGRNTIYF

clone_size: NA
v_call: TRBV7-6
cdr3_aa: CASSKDRGAPEKLFF

clone_size: once
v_call: TRBV27
cdr3_aa: CASSSTEGWETQYF

clone_size: NA
v_call: TRBV5-1
cdr3_aa: CASSLGQGAPNTEAFF

clone_size: NA
v_call: TRBV28
cdr3_aa: CASSPRTSGSSTDTQYF

clone_size: NA
v_call: TRBV19
cdr3_aa: CASSIQGALEAFF

clone_size: NA
v_call: TRBV6-5
cdr3_aa: CASSYSIGEAFF

clone_size: NA
v_call: TRBV7-2
cdr3_aa: CASRMGQGPYEQYF

clone_size: NA
v_call: TRBV19
cdr3_aa: CASSLRTGGVETQYF

clone_size: NA
v_call: TRBV5-1
cdr3_aa: CASSTRTSFDEQYF

clone_size: NA
v_call: TRBV5-5
cdr3_aa: CASSLIPGQGAQNEQFF

clone_size: NA
v_call: TRBV11-2
cdr3_aa: CASSMTGNYGYTF

clone_size: NA
v_call: TRBV7-3
cdr3_aa: CASSLTGWRLAGQYNEQFF

clone_size: NA
v_call: TRBV6-5
cdr3_aa: CASRSERVSYNEQFF

clone_size: NA
v_call: TRBV5-1
cdr3_aa: CASEAVPGQQNSPLHF

clone_size: NA
v_call: TRBV6-1
cdr3_aa: CASSAPGQGSEQYF

clone_size: NA
v_call: TRBV10-3
cdr3_aa: CAISDREFDGYTF

clone_size: NA
v_call: TRBV11-2
cdr3_aa: CASSPHLSGANVLTF

clone_size: NA
v_call: TRBV5-5
cdr3_aa: CASSRAGEKLFF

clone_size: NA
v_call: TRBV10-3
cdr3_aa: CAISESSGGNEKLFF

clone_size: NA
v_call: TRBV7-2
cdr3_aa: CASSFRPGANVLTF

clone_size: NA
v_call: TRBV6-5
cdr3_aa: CASSSKPEGGTGRQYF

clone_size: few
v_call: TRBV19
cdr3_aa: CASSMRTGGYVNQPQHF

clone_size: NA
v_call: TRBV6-5
cdr3_aa: CASRWGEAQPQHF

clone_size: few
v_call: TRBV28
cdr3_aa: CASRPGPLYGYTF

clone_size: once
v_call: TRBV7-7
cdr3_aa: CASSLTDAANEKLFF

clone_size: NA
v_call: TRBV4-2
cdr3_aa: CASSQVDGKNTEAFF

clone_size: NA
v_call: TRBV7-9
cdr3_aa: CASSTRQGTSPLHF

clone_size: NA
v_call: TRBV7-9
cdr3_aa: CASSLARGLNEQFF

clone_size: once
v_call: TRBV5-4
cdr3_aa: CASSAPLGEQYF

clone_size: NA
v_call: TRBV5-4
cdr3_aa: CASSLGLHTDTQYF

clone_size: NA
v_call: TRBV5-5
cdr3_aa: CASSSPGDYEQYF

clone_size: NA
v_call: TRBV19
cdr3_aa: CASTQAGGLQNEQFF

clone_size: NA
v_call: TRBV15
cdr3_aa: CATSRLGDHQPQHF